Listed here are 2 T cell receptor beta chains from one sample, sequenced in a study of blood T cell repertoires in COVID-19. Profiling relied on immunoSEQ multiplex PCR, and the TCRdb table lists in-frame clones only, not all of them. The profile shows about 35,000 clones, 80% to 90% of them singletons. Sequences were obtained from peripheral blood. Source of these receptors: a man older than 75 with active COVID-19.

This chain connects TRBV5-1 to TRBJ1-6, with TRBD1 matching 9 bases. CDR1 and CDR2 from the germline V gene are SGHRS and YFSETQ. The CDR3 covers 15 residues. V shed 4 bases and J 9 bases; nucleotides not matched to a gene: 8. The CDR3 region is CASSGGDREGSPLHF. DNA for the CDR3: TGCGCCAGCAGCGGCGGGGACAGGGAGGGTTCACCCCTCCACTTT.

CDR3 loop: CASSVAGLEQYF. The CDR3 DNA follows: TGCGCCAGCAGTGTGGCGGGCCTCGAGCAGTACTTC. This rearrangement joins TRBV5-1 to TRBJ2-7; TRBD2 might be the D (5 bases). The CDR3 has 12 amino acids. The germline V gene encodes CDR1 SGHRS and CDR2 YFSETQ. The V and J ends lost 5 bases and 6 bases respectively, with 12 bases between them.